This T cell receptor (beta chain) stems from a study of cytomegalovirus exposure and HLA in healthy donors. The overall study: In a later analysis, the roughly 120 validation repertoires were reported to have used the same platform as the roughly 670 first-cohort repertoires.

Assay used: immunoSEQ multiplex PCR; TCRdb lists only in-frame clones, some missing. The data hold 150,000 to 200,000 clones, with approximately 82% observed a single time. Study outcomes and limitations: The TCR clusters that emerged in the first cohort tended, a later analysis found, to co-occur in the 110 or so validation repertoires.

On this clone itself: Its antigen is not identified.

CDR3 length equals 14 residues. The V and J ends lost 7 bases and 2 bases respectively, with 14 bases between them. Per the germline V gene, CDR1 is SNHLY and CDR2 is FYNNEI. The chain combines TRBV2 with TRBJ1-1; no firm D call. This receptor was identified in a woman in her 30s in good health and CMV-seropositive. The material sequenced was PBMCs. Here the CDR3 reads CASTRDTSNTEAFF. The CDR3 DNA sequence: TGTGCCAGCACCAGAGACACATCTAACACTGAAGCTTTCTTT. Based on the CDR3 plus reference TRBV2 and TRBJ1-1, the full variable domain is EPEVTQTPSHQVTQMGQEVILRCVPISNHLYFYWYRQILGQKVEFLVSFYNNEISEKSEIFDDQFSVERPDGSNFTLKIRSTKLEDSAMYFCASTRDTSNTEAFFGQGTRLTVV.